Reported below is one T cell receptor beta chain. Its specificity is unknown. These data belong to a study of vaccination effects on CD4 cells after COVID-19. For the study at large: The culture medium for a few million PBMC per well included 8.5 to 10 IU/ml IL-2 and around 10 ug/ml peptides. The study, taken as a whole, reports: In people who had recovered, most post-vaccine spike-reactive clones were new vaccine-induced clones.

Subsequent to a culture period of about ten days, CD4+ T cells were isolated. PCR confirmed that the person was infected with SARS-CoV-2 between March and December 2020. Two doses of BNT162b2 or mRNA-1273 vaccine were administered to participants. The table came from immunoSEQ multiplex PCR; TCRdb's copy has only in-frame clones and leaves some out. The sample consists of 30,000 to 40,000 clones, about three quarters of them appearing once. From germline, CDR1 is SNHLY and CDR2 FYNNEI. The V and J ends lost 6 bases and 4 bases respectively, with 7 bases between them. The CDR3 has 12 residues. Sequencing used CD4+ T cells from PBMCs cultured without peptide, obtained after COVID-19 vaccination. The TCR originated in a human donor who had a prior SARS-CoV-2 infection. The chain joins TRBV2 to TRBJ2-1; D gene uncertain. As DNA, the CDR3 is TGTGCCAGCAGACAAGGGTACAATGAGCAGTTCTTC. This codes for CASRQGYNEQFF.